This record concerns one TCR beta chain sequence. Antigen specificity is unknown. The germline V gene encodes CDR1 LGHNA and CDR2 YNFKEQ. V was cut by 2 bases and J by 8 bases, with 13 bases left in between. This CDR3 contains 14 residues. It was with 60 Vbeta and 13 Jbeta primers that the PCR ran. The assay was immunoSEQ multiplex PCR, and TCRdb's table has in-frame clones only and misses some. The sample includes over 100,000 clones, around three quarters seen only once; the top ten take about 4.3%. The data are from a study of cytomegalovirus exposure and HLA in healthy donors. Study-wide points: Solely CMV serostatus was available to characterize immune exposure. It was reported in a later analysis that an Asian-associated ancestry cluster showed fewer N-insertions than the 666-donor mean. Analysis was carried out at a later point, and it linked a missense DCLRE1C variant to TCR beta V- and J-gene trimming. Most CMV-associated TCR beta chains appeared HLA-restricted in a later analysis.

V and J are TRBV4-2 and TRBJ1-3, with D perhaps matching TRBD1 (6 bases). Material: PBMCs. The receptor was derived from a male donor in good health and CMV-seropositive. The CDR3, as DNA: TGTGCCAGCAGCCAATCAGGGGTGGAAGACACCATATATTTT. Amino acids: CASSQSGVEDTIYF.